The clone carrying this TCR beta chain was counted a few times. No antigen is known for it. TCRdb ran MiXCR on the PCR reads and lists one entry per CDR3 protein. The repertoire consists of 85,000 to 120,000 distinct CDR3 sequences, with 30% to 45% occurring once and the leading ten covering around a tenth. The CDR3 is 14 amino acids. The germline V gene encodes CDR1 SQVTM and CDR2 ANQGSEA. V was shortened by 7 bases and J by 10 bases, with 22 bases between the two germline ends. The data were obtained in a study of molecular identifiers for immune sequencing clone quantification. Study outcomes and limitations: Spiked-in Jurkat TCR RNA corresponding to one cell was reported as detectable against 970,000 or so naive cells. Over 99% of effector molecules, but under 1% in naive cells, were held by clones with more than 20 RNA copies.

Naive CD8 T cells were FACS-sorted by CD8+CD4-CCR7+CD45RA+ markers. This clonotype originated in a human donor in good health. Some libraries in this study had Jurkat cell RNA spiked in. V usage is TRBV29-1 and J usage is TRBJ2-2; D gene unclear. Material: naive CD8+ T cells from blood, with Jurkat cell RNA spiked in. Subset defined: FACS-sorted CD8+CD4-CCR7+CD45RA+ naive T cells. The CDR3 DNA follows: TGCAGCGCCACCCTGGATTCTAGAGTTGCGGAGCTGTTTTTT. Amino acids: CSATLDSRVAELFF.